The present TCR beta chain was sequenced within a study of regulatory T cells in long-lasting Graves disease (dated by TCRdb to 2020 to 2022). For the study in its entirety: Patients with newly diagnosed Graves' disease had been on antithyroid drugs for under 3 months. A total of about 33 samples were covered by TCR sequencing, comprising roughly 13 persistent and around 20 newly diagnosed Graves' disease patients. Persistent Graves' disease patients were compared with newly diagnosed Graves' disease patients by peripheral blood TCR sequencing and RNA sequencing. The study was conducted in China and was registered as a clinical trial. Study-wide findings and limitations: The study examined only peripheral blood because the primary lesion, thyroid tissue, could not be accessed. Compared with newly diagnosed patients, patients with persistent Graves' disease had lower TCR Shannon entropy and fewer highly expanded clones, which suggests clonal expansion. More public clonotypes were shared among persistent patients (over 2,500) than among newly diagnosed patients (966). Sequencing and analysis were limited to the TCR beta chain. Preferential use of TRBV28, TRBJ1-2 and TRBJ2-5 was observed in persistent disease, whereas TRBV20-1 and TRBJ2-1 were favored in newly diagnosed disease. The small sample size was acknowledged by the authors as a limitation that may reduce accuracy.

A remark on this clonotype: Its specific antigen is unknown. At one of its ends the junction is not consistent with the germline gene, which may arise from a read error.

Taken from the germline V gene (reference sequence), the CDR1 and CDR2 loops are LNHDA and SQIVND. Inclusive of the bounding cysteine and phenylalanine, the CDR3 is 17 residues long. The DNA shown is the 51-base CDR3, in frame from base 1. The time point label corresponds to: newly diagnosed GD, antithyroid drugs for less than 3 months. For both TCR sequencing and RNA sequencing, RNA was extracted from PBMCs in TRIzol. Graves' disease was diagnosed according to American Thyroid Association guidelines. The patients came from an endocrinology department in Xi'an, China. Each patient gave approximately 10 milliliters of peripheral blood, collected in an EDTA anticoagulant tube. Ficoll Paque Plus density gradient separation was used to isolate PBMCs, and no further T cell sorting was performed. An Agilent 2100 Bioanalyzer and agarose gel were used to assess RNA quality, and a NanoDrop 2000 was used to measure RNA concentration.

The library relied on multiplex PCR. Sequencing was performed on an Illumina HiSeq 4000. TCR beta libraries were built with iRepertoire HTBI primers and Arm-PCR amplification of CDR3 regions. Before sequencing, the PCR products underwent gel purification. The authors' pipeline ran thus. A total of under 80 TRBV and some 15 TRBJ segments were identified across samples and were used for gene usage analysis of CDR3 amino acid clonotypes. Filtered high-quality paired reads were merged into contigs using COPE and FqMerger. BLAST was used to align contigs to IMGT TRBV, TRBD and TRBJ reference genes, with CDR3 defined following IMGT. Highly expanded clones were defined as clonotypes with a frequency above 0.1%. Repertoire diversity was measured by Shannon entropy, and V-J evenness by the Gini coefficient. Clonotypes shared by more than one individual were considered public. In-frame beta chains were kept once TCRdb had trimmed the public reads at Q25 with fastp and called clones with MiXCR. When rows share a CDR3 protein, they turn into one entry using the most common DNA and genes. It is TCRdb's table, rather than the study itself, that gives the V and J calls and clone size. This sample is represented by 350,000 to 450,000 distinct CDR3 sequences; roughly 12% of them were singletons. The ten top clones hold approximately 17% of the sample.

These data were also filed under a second study, of T cells in Graves' hyperthyroidism and ophthalmopathy. The second investigation adds: A patient counted as having stable Graves' hyperthyroidism if no progression to ophthalmopathy occurred over 18 months of follow-up. Hyperthyroidism patients were aged 18 to 65 years and newly diagnosed, with disease duration of less than 2 months. Exclusion was applied to patients with uncontrolled infections, other autoimmune diseases, pregnancy or lactation. Diagnoses were based on clinical symptoms, serum thyroxine and TRAb, thyroid ultrasound and orbital computed tomography. The TCR CDR3 was subjected to a first round of RT-PCR using the HTBI primer set and the Qiagen OneStep RT-PCR kit. Most expanded thyroid clonotypes (frequency above 0.001) were also found in blood, which suggests that blood repertoires may mirror thyroid immune responses. In cross-validation, a model built on a 13 V-J signature told ophthalmopathy apart from stable hyperthyroidism with 85% to 90% sensitivity and roughly 83% specificity, and in testing the same model reached 80%/75%. In validation, the model predicted progression to ophthalmopathy a median of 6.5 months before onset, with approximately 71% sensitivity and about 75% specificity. To identify distinguishing TCR V-J signatures, a discovery cohort of 100 patients was used, comprising 43 with Graves' ophthalmopathy and 57 with stable Graves' hyperthyroidism. Whether ophthalmopathy could be predicted prospectively was tested in an independent validation cohort made up of approximately 19 hyperthyroidism patients plus 17 patients who later progressed to ophthalmopathy. The approximately 90 discovery patients were divided at random into training and test sets in a 7:3 ratio. Thyroid tissue and blood T-cell repertoires from about six Graves' hyperthyroidism patients were also compared in the study. After sampling, hyperthyroidism patients received methimazole starting at 30 mg daily, and ophthalmopathy patients received high-dose intravenous methylprednisolone. A second multiplex PCR round built the libraries, followed by size selection and purification. Libraries were sequenced paired-end with 100 bp reads on an Illumina HiSeq2000. Raw data were processed with SOAPnuke, discarding reads with adapters, uncalled bases, mean Phred below 15, or no exact constant-primer or identifier match. High-quality paired reads were merged with COPE v1.2.5, and unique nucleotide sequences were defined as clonotypes. MiTCR v1.1 was used to align clonotypes to the IMGT TRBV, TRBD and TRBJ reference segments. The analysis was restricted to V-J combinations with a frequency above 0.0001, which together covered 99% to 99.2% of the repertoires. The TCS score was defined as the ratio of F50 (clonal expansion) to E x V (chaos), calculated using BLOSUM62-based TCRdist between CDR3 peptides within each V-J. Welch's t-statistics and random forest reduced 450 to 600 V-J features to roughly 13, which were used in a naive Bayes classifier (R e1071). No statistical method was used to set the sample size in advance, and investigators knew the group allocation. According to the paper, TCR Vbeta CDR3 sequencing was carried out on some 130 peripheral blood samples, which came from around 43 ophthalmopathy, approximately 72 hyperthyroidism and around 17 progressor patients.

The sample in question was peripheral blood mononuclear cells (PBMCs), obtained at new diagnosis, from a patient treated with antithyroid drugs. The source of this sequence is a woman under 30 with Graves disease. Donor details come from another sample of the same person, matched by shared clones. The chain employs TRBV19 and TRBJ2-4; perhaps TRBD1 is the D gene, with 9 bases matching. The encoded CDR3 is CAGSSGGGQGAKNIQYF. The nucleotides read TGTGCCGGTAGTTCCGGGGGGGGACAGGGAGCCAAAAACATTCAGTACTTC.